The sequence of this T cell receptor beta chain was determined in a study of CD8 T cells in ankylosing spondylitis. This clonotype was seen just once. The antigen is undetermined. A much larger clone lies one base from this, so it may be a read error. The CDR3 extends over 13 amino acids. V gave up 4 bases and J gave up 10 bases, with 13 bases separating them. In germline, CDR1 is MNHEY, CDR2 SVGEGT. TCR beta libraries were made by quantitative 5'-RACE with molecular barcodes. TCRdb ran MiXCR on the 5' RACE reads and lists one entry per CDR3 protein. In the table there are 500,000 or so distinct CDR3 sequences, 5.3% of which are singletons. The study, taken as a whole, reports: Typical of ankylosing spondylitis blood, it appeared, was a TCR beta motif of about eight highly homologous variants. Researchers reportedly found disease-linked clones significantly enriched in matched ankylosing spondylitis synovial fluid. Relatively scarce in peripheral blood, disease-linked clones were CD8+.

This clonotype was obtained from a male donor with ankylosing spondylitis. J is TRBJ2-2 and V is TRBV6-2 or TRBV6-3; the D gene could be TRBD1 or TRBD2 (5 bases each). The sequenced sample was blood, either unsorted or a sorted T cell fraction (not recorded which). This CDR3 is CASSSGTPEELFF. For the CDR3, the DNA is TGTGCCAGCAGTTCCGGGACCCCGGAGGAGCTGTTTTTT.